This is a list of T cell receptor beta chains from one sample in a study of blood T cell repertoires in COVID-19. Repertoires were generated with immunoSEQ multiplex PCR, while TCRdb's copy carries only in-frame clones and drops some. The data show 110,000 to 150,000 clones, around 80% seen once. Sequencing was carried out using peripheral blood. The receptors derive from a man in his 60s with active or convalescent COVID-19. Each CDR3 is given with its conserved first and last residue. A D gene is named only where the DNA matches it firmly. Size values are once, few and many counts, or a class for expanded clones, and some rows have none.

V gene	D gene	clone size	J gene	CDR3 DNA	CDR3 protein
TRBV10-1	TRBD1	NA	TRBJ1-2	TGCGCCAGCAGCCCGGGACAGGCCTGGGGCTACACCTTC	CASSPGQAWGYTF
TRBV5-6	TRBD2	NA	TRBJ2-5	TGTGCCAGCAGCGTATTAGCGGGGGGCCAAGAGACCCAGTACTTC	CASSVLAGGQETQYF
TRBV7-2	NA	NA	TRBJ1-5	TGTGCCAGCAGCTTAGCCGACGGGAATCAGCCCCAGCATTTT	CASSLADGNQPQHF
TRBV27	NA	NA	TRBJ2-2	TGTGCCAGCAGTTTTAGTCGGGCGGGGACCCTGGCCGGGGAGCTGTTTTTT	CASSFSRAGTLAGELFF
TRBV19	NA	few	TRBJ1-3	TGTGCCAGTAGTCTCAACGGGGAATTTTCTGGAAACACCATATATTTT	CASSLNGEFSGNTIYF
TRBV4-1	TRBD1	NA	TRBJ1-2	TGCGCCAGCAGCCAGGGAAGACAGGGCCGGGTTTTCTATGGCTACACCTTC	CASSQGRQGRVFYGYTF
TRBV7-9	TRBD1	NA	TRBJ2-7	TGTGCCAGCAGCTTCACCAAGCTCCCCGGGACAGGGAAGACCTACGAGCAGTACTTC	CASSFTKLPGTGKTYEQYF
TRBV19	NA	NA	TRBJ1-4	TGTGCCAGTAGTATAGACCATAGAGGTGGACTGTTTTTT	CASSIDHRGGLFF
TRBV6-5	TRBD2	NA	TRBJ2-2	TGTGCCAGCAGGAATTGGCGGGAGGACGCCGGGGAGCTGTTTTTT	CASRNWREDAGELFF
TRBV2	TRBD1	NA	TRBJ1-4	TGTGCCAGCAGTGGGAGTAAGGACAGGGGGAAGCCAACTAATGAAAAACTGTTTTTT	CASSGSKDRGKPTNEKLFF
TRBV30	NA	NA	TRBJ2-3	TGTGCCTGGAGTTACTCCGGGGGTTCAGATACGCAGTATTTT	CAWSYSGGSDTQYF
TRBV10-3	NA	once	TRBJ1-2	TGTGCCATCGGGCGGGGCGTAGATGGCTACACCTTC	CAIGRGVDGYTF
TRBV4-3	TRBD1	NA	TRBJ1-2	TGCGCCAGCAGCCAAGAGTGGCAGGGGGCGCGGGCCACCTTC	CASSQEWQGARATF
TRBV18	TRBD1	NA	TRBJ2-1	TGTGCCAGCTCACCTGGGACAGGGTACGGTGAGCAGTTCTTC	CASSPGTGYGEQFF
TRBV19	TRBD1	NA	TRBJ2-7	TGTGCCAGTAGTGCTGGGACAGGGTCCCCCTACGAGCAGTACTTC	CASSAGTGSPYEQYF
TRBV18	NA	NA	TRBJ1-1	TGTGCCAGCTCGTATGACACGAACACTGAAGCTTTCTTT	CASSYDTNTEAFF
TRBV11-2	NA	NA	TRBJ1-1	TGTGCCAGCAGCCCGCCGAGACAGAACACTGAAGCTTTCTTT	CASSPPRQNTEAFF
TRBV3-1/TRBV3-2	NA	NA	TRBJ1-2	TGTGCCAGCAGCCAAAGTCAGTACTATGGCTACACCTTC	CASSQSQYYGYTF
TRBV7-2	TRBD2	NA	TRBJ2-1	TGTGCCAGCAGCTTAGTAGGGGGGGGACTAGCGGTGCAGTTCTTC	CASSLVGGGLAVQFF
TRBV4-3	NA	NA	TRBJ1-3	TGCGCCAGCAGCCCCGACAGCTCTGGAAACACCATATATTTT	CASSPDSSGNTIYF
TRBV9	TRBD2	NA	TRBJ2-2	TGTGCCAGCAGCGTAGCGGGGGGAGGAAAGACCGGGGAGCTGTTTTTT	CASSVAGGGKTGELFF
TRBV6-2/TRBV6-3	NA	NA	TRBJ1-2	TGTGCCAGCAGTTACTTGGAAGACAGGCGAGCTAACTATGGCTACACCTTC	CASSYLEDRRANYGYTF
TRBV29-1	TRBD2	NA	TRBJ2-3	TGCCCCGGGACTAGGCACACAGATACGCAGTATTTT	CPGTRHTDTQYF
TRBV7-2	TRBD2	few	TRBJ2-4	TGTGCCAGCAGCGCACTAGCGGCCCTCGGGAACATTCAGTACTTC	CASSALAALGNIQYF
TRBV18	NA	NA	TRBJ1-1	TGTGCCAGCTCAGAAGACAGAGGTGATACTGAAGCTTTCTTT	CASSEDRGDTEAFF
TRBV6-2/TRBV6-3	TRBD2	once	TRBJ2-1	TGTGCCAGCAGCTTTCCCATAGGGACTAGCGGAGGCTATAGCTCCTACAATGAGCAGTTCTTC	CASSFPIGTSGGYSSYNEQFF
TRBV19	NA	NA	TRBJ2-4	TGTGCCAGTAGTATAGTACAGGGCCCCAAAAACATTCAGTACTTC	CASSIVQGPKNIQYF
TRBV6-4	TRBD1	NA	TRBJ1-1	TGTGCCAGCAGGGACAGGGGGCAGGGGGCTTTCTTT	CASRDRGQGAFF
TRBV5-8	TRBD1	NA	TRBJ1-2	TGTGCCAGCAGCTTGGGATACGGACAGGGCCTTATCTATGGCTACACCTTC	CASSLGYGQGLIYGYTF
TRBV27	NA	once	TRBJ1-5	TGTGCCAGCAGTCCTAAACGTAATCAGCCCCAGCATTTT	CASSPKRNQPQHF
TRBV19	TRBD1	NA	TRBJ2-2	TGTGCCAGTAGTACCCTGGACAGGGCTGCCACCGGGGAGCTGTTTTTT	CASSTLDRAATGELFF
TRBV28	NA	NA	TRBJ1-5	TGTGCCAGCAGTTTGTTGCCGTATGCGGGGCAGCCCCAGCATTTT	CASSLLPYAGQPQHF
TRBV7-6	NA	once	TRBJ1-1	TGTGCCAGCAGCTTAGAGGGGGGGCTGAACACTGAAGCTTTCTTT	CASSLEGGLNTEAFF
TRBV7-6	TRBD1	NA	TRBJ2-1	TGTGCCAGCAGCTCCGGGACAGGGGCCATCAGCTCCTACAATGAGCAGTTCTTC	CASSSGTGAISSYNEQFF
TRBV6-5	NA	NA	TRBJ1-2	TGTGCCAGCAGTCTCGCACCCAGGGATGGCTACACCTTC	CASSLAPRDGYTF
TRBV30	NA	NA	TRBJ2-7	TGTGCCTGGAAACAGGGCTACGAGCAGTACTTC	CAWKQGYEQYF
TRBV7-8	TRBD1	NA	TRBJ2-4	TGTGCCAGCAGCCTTGCCACTACGACAGGGTTGGGAAACATTCAGTACTTC	CASSLATTTGLGNIQYF
TRBV18	NA	NA	TRBJ1-1	TGTGCCAGCTCACCCCCGCAGGGAAACACTGAAGCTTTCTTT	CASSPPQGNTEAFF
TRBV7-9	NA	NA	TRBJ2-1	TGTGCCAGCAGCCCCCCCGGGGATGAGCAGTTCTTC	CASSPPGDEQFF
TRBV12-3/TRBV12-4	NA	NA	TRBJ1-1	TGTGCCAGCAGGGCCACAGTGAACACTGAAGCTTTCTTT	CASRATVNTEAFF
TRBV27	TRBD1	NA	TRBJ1-1	TGTGCCAGCAGTTTATCCCCCGGACAGGGGCAAATGAACACTGAAGCTTTCTTT	CASSLSPGQGQMNTEAFF
TRBV6-5	TRBD1	NA	TRBJ1-2	TGTGCCAGCAGTAACCAGGGGGCCCATGGCTACACCTTC	CASSNQGAHGYTF
TRBV7-2	TRBD1	NA	TRBJ1-6	TGTGCCAGCAGCTTAGAGGAGGGGGCGCGGTCCCCATATAATTCACCCCTCCACTTT	CASSLEEGARSPYNSPLHF